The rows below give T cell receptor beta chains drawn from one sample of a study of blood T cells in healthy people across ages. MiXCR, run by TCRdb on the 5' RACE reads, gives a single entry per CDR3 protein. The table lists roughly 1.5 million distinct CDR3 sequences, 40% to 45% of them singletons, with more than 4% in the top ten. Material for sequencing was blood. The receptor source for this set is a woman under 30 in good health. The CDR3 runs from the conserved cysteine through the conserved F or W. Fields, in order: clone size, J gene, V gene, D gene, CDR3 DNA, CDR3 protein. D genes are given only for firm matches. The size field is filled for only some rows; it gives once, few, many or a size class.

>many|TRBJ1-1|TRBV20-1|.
TGCAGTGCTAGACAGAACACTGAAGCTTTCTTT
CSARQNTEAFF
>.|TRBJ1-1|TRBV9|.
TGTGCCAGCAGCGTAGGGTACGAGACGGTGAACACTGAAGCTTTCTTT
CASSVGYETVNTEAFF
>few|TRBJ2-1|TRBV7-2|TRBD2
TGTGCCAGCAGCATCGGGACTAGTTTATGGTGGTTCTTC
CASSIGTSLWWFF
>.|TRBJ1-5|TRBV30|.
TGTGCCTGGCGATACCGGGACTCGGAGAATCAGCCCCAGCATTTT
CAWRYRDSENQPQHF
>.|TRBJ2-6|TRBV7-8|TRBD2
TGTGCCAGCAGGATGGCGGGGGATTCTGGGGCCAACGTCCTGACTTTC
CASRMAGDSGANVLTF
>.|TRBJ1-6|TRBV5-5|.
TGTGCCAGCAGCTTGTGGGCAGAAATCTCCTATAATTCACCCCTCCACTTT
CASSLWAEISYNSPLHF
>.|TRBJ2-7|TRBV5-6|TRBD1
TGTGCCAGCAGCATTGGGACAGCCTCCTACGAGCAGTACTTC
CASSIGTASYEQYF
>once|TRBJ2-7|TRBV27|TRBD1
TGTGCCAGCAGTAGGCAGACAGGGGGCAACTACGAGCAGTACTTC
CASSRQTGGNYEQYF
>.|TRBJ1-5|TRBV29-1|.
TGCAGCGTCGTAACCCCAGGGAGGTCCCAGCATTTT
CSVVTPGRSQHF
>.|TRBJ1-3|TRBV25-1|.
TGTGCCAGCAGTGAATATAAGGCGGGGGGCCTGGTTGGACCGCGTGGAAACACCATATATTTT
CASSEYKAGGLVGPRGNTIYF
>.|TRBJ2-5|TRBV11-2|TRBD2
TGTGCCGGCAGCCCCCGAAAGACTAGCGGAGCCTACCAAGAGACCCAGTACTTC
CAGSPRKTSGAYQETQYF
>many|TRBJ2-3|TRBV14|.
TGTGCCAGCAGCCTCGGAAGGGCCTCCACAGATACGCAGTATTTT
CASSLGRASTDTQYF
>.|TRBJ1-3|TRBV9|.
TGTGCCAGCAGCGTATCCCAATCGAACTCTGGAAACACCATATATTTT
CASSVSQSNSGNTIYF
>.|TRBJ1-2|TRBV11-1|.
TGTGCCAGCAGCTTAGCGGTACGACTGGGGCAGGGAGACTATGGCTACACCTTC
CASSLAVRLGQGDYGYTF
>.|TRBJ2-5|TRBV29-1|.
TGCAGCGTTGGCAGGGAGGAGACCCAGTACTTC
CSVGREETQYF
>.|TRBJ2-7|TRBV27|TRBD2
TGTGCCAGCAGTGAGCGGGGGGGGATCTACAATGAGCAGTACTTC
CASSERGGIYNEQYF
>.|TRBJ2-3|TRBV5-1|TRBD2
TGCGCCAGCAGCTTGGGGACTAGCGGGGGTAACACAGATACGCAGTATTTT
CASSLGTSGGNTDTQYF
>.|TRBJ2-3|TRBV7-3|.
TGTGCCAGCAGCTTAACGTGGGATACGCAGTATTTT
CASSLTWDTQYF
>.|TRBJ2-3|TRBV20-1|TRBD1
TGCAGTGCTAGTTCCTGGGACAGGGCAGGGGATACGCAGTATTTT
CSASSWDRAGDTQYF
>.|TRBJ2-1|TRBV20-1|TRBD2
TGCAGTGCTAGAGATAAAGCGGGAGGGCTTTACAATGAGCAGTTCTTC
CSARDKAGGLYNEQFF
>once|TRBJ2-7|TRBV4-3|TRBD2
TGCGCCAGCAGCAGGGCGGGAGACAATGAGCAGTACTTC
CASSRAGDNEQYF
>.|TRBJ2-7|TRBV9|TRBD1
TGTGCCAGCAGCGGAGGACAGGACTACGAGCAGTACTTC
CASSGGQDYEQYF
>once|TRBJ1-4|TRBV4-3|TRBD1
TGCGCCAGCAGCCAAGCGACAGGGTTTAATGAAAAACTGTTTTTT
CASSQATGFNEKLFF
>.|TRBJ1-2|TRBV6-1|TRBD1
TGTGCCAACTACAGGGGCCCCAACTATGGCTACACCTTC
CANYRGPNYGYTF
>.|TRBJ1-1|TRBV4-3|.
TGCGCCAGCAGCTCCCGGGGGGGGTCAGGCACTGAAGCTTTCTTT
CASSSRGGSGTEAFF
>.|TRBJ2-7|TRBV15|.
TGTGCCACCAGCAGAGAGGTCGGCTACGAGCAGTACTTC
CATSREVGYEQYF
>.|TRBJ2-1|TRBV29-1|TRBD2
TGCAGCGTTGATAAGACAGGGGGACTAGCGGGAGTCCACAATGAGCAGTTCTTC
CSVDKTGGLAGVHNEQFF
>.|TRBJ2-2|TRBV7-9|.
TGTGCCAGCAGCTTACAGGTCCCGAACACCGGGGAGCTGTTTTTT
CASSLQVPNTGELFF
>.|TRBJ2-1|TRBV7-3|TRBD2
TGTGCCAGCAGCTCCGACGGGAGCGGGAGATCGGATGAGCAGTTCTTC
CASSSDGSGRSDEQFF
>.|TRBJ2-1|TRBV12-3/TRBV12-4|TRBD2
TGTGCCAGCAGCCTTATCCTCCCTACCGGACTAGCGGGAGGGAATGAGCAGTTCTTC
CASSLILPTGLAGGNEQFF
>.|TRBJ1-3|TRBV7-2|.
TGTGCCAGCAGCTCAAGGGGTTCTCCCGGAAACACCATATATTTT
CASSSRGSPGNTIYF
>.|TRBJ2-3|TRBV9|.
TGTGCCAGCAGCGTAGGGCTAGCGAAGAGCACAGATACGCAGTATTTT
CASSVGLAKSTDTQYF
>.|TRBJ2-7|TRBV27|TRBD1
TGTGCCAGCAGTTTATCGGACAGGGGCTACGAGCAGTACTTC
CASSLSDRGYEQYF
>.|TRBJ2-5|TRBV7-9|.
TGTGCCAGCAGCTTATGTCTAGTCATAGAGACCCAGTACTTC
CASSLCLVIETQYF
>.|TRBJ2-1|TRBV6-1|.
TGTGCCAGCAGTGAAAGTCCGAATGAGCAGTTCTTC
CASSESPNEQFF
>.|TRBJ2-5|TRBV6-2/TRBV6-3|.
TGTGCCAGCAGTTATCTGGACCGTCGGCCAGAGACCCAGTACTTC
CASSYLDRRPETQYF
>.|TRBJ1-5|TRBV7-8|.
TGTGCCAGCAGCTTAGATGGAGGGGTTAGGCAGCCCCAGCATTTT
CASSLDGGVRQPQHF
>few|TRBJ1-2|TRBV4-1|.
TGCGCCAGCAGCCAAGGGCAGGGCAAGGTCTATGGCTACACCTTC
CASSQGQGKVYGYTF
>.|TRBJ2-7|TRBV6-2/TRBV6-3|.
TGTGCCAGCAGTCCTCTAGCGAGCACCTACGAGCAGTACTTC
CASSPLASTYEQYF
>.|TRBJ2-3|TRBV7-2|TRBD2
TGTGCCAGCAGCTTATTGGGGAGCGGGAGATGGGTAGATACGCAGTATTTT
CASSLLGSGRWVDTQYF
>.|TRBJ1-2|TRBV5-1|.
TGCGCCAGCAGCGTCCAGGGATACGACTACACCTTC
CASSVQGYDYTF
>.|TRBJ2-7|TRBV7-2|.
TGTGCCAGCAGCCCTTTGGGTCTCTCCTACGAGCAGTACTTC
CASSPLGLSYEQYF
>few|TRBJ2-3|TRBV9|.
TGTGCCAGCAGCGTAGGTCACGGGAGCACAGATACGCAGTATTTT
CASSVGHGSTDTQYF
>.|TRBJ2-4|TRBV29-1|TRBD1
TGCAGCGTCCTTACCCAGGGGGCCTGGGACATTCAGTACTTC
CSVLTQGAWDIQYF
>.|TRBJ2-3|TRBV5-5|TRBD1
TGTGCCAGCAGTCTCGGGACAGCCTCCAATCAGCCCCAGTATTTT
CASSLGTASNQPQYF
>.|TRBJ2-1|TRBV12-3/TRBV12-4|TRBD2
TGTGCCAGCAGTTTTAGGACTAGCGGGTACAATGGGCAGTTCTTC
CASSFRTSGYNGQFF
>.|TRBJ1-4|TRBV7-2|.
TGTGCCAGCAGCCCAAAGGCAGGAGAGGAAAAACTGTTTTTT
CASSPKAGEEKLFF
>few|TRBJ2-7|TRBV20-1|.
TGCAGTGCTAACCGGGACATCTACGAGCAGTACTTC
CSANRDIYEQYF
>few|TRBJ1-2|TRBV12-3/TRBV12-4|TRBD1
TGTGCCAGCAGCCAACGCGTGACAGGGGCGGTAGGCTACACCTTC
CASSQRVTGAVGYTF